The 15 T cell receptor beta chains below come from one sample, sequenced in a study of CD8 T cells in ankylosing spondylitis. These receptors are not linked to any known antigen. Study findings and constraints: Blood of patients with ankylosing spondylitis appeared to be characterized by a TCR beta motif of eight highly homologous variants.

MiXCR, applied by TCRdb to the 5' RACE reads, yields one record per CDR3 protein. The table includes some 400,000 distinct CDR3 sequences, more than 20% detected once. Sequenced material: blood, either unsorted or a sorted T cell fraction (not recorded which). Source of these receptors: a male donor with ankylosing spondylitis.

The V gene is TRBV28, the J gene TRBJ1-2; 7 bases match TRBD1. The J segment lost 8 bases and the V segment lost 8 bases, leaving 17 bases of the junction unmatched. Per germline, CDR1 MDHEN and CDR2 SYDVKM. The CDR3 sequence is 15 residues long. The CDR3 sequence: CASRYPFDRVKGYTF. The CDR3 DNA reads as TGTGCCAGCCGCTACCCCTTCGACAGGGTTAAGGGCTACACCTTC.

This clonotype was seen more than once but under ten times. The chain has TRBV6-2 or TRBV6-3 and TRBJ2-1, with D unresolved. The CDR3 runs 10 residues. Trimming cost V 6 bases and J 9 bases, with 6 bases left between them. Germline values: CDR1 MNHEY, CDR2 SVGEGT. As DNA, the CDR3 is TGTGCCAGCAGGGATCTTGAGCAGTTCTTC. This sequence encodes CASRDLEQFF.

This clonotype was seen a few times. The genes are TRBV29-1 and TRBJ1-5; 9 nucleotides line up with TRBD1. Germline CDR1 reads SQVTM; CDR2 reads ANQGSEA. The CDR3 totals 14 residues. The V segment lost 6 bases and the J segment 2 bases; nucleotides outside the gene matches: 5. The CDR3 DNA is TGCAGCGTCTCACAGGGGGCTCGCAATCAGCCCCAGCATTTT. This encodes CSVSQGARNQPQHF.

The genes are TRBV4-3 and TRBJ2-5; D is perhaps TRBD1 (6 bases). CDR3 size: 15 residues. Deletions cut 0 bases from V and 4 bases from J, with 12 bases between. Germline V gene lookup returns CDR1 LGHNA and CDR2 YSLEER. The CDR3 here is CASSQEGHNRETQYF. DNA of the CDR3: TGCGCCAGCAGCCAAGAGGGACATAACCGAGAGACCCAGTACTTC.

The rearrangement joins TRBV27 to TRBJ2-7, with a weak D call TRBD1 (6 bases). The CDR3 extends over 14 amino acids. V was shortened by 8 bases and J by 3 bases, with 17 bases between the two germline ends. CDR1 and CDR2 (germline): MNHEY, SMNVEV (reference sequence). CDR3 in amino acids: CASCSWDMCYEQYF. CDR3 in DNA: TGTGCCAGCTGTTCCTGGGACATGTGCTACGAGCAGTACTTC.

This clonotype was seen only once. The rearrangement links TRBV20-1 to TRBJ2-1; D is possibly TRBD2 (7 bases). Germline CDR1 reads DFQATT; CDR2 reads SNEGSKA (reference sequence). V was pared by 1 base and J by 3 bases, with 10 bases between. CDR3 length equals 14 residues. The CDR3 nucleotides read TGCAGTGCTAGAGGGGAGGGACACTACAATGAGCAGTTCTTC. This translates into CSARGEGHYNEQFF.

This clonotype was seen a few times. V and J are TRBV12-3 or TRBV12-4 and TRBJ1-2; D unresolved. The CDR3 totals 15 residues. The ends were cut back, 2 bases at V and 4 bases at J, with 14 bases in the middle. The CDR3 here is CASSLLGARIYGYTF. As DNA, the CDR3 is TGTGCCAGCAGTTTATTGGGCGCGAGGATCTATGGCTACACCTTC.

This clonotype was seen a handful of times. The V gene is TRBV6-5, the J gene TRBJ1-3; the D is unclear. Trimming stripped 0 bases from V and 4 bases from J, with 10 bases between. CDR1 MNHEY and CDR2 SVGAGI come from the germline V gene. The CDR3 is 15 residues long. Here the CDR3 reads CASSYSADRGNTIYF. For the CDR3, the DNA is TGTGCCAGCAGTTACTCGGCCGATAGGGGAAACACCATATATTTT.

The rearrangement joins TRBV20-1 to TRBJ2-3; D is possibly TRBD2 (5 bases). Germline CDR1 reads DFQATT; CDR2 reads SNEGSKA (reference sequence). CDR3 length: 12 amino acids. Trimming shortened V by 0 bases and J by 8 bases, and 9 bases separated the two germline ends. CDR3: CSAREAAGTQYF. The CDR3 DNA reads TGCAGTGCTAGAGAGGCGGCGGGTACGCAGTATTTT.

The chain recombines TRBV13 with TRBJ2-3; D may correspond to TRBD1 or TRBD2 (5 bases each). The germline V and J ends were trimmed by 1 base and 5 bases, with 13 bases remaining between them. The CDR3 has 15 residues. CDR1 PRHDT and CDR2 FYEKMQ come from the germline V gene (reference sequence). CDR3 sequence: CASSLVRGVGDTQYF. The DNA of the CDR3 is TGTGCCAGCAGCTTAGTGAGGGGCGTCGGAGATACGCAGTATTTT.

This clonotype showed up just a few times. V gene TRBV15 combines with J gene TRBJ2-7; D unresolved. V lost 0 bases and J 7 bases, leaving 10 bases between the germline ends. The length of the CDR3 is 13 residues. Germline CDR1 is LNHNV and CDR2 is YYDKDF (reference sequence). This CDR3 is CATSRDLGLEQYF. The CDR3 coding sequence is TGTGCCACCAGCAGAGATTTGGGTTTGGAGCAGTACTTC.

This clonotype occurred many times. CDR3 sequence reads: CASSLRTGGPDTIYF. DNA of the CDR3: TGTGCCAGCAGTTTACGGACAGGGGGCCCTGACACCATATATTTT. This sequence joins TRBV12-3 or TRBV12-4 and TRBJ1-3, with TRBD1 matching over 11 bases. The CDR3 has 15 amino acids. The V segment lost 2 bases and the J segment 8 bases; nucleotides outside the gene matches: 5.

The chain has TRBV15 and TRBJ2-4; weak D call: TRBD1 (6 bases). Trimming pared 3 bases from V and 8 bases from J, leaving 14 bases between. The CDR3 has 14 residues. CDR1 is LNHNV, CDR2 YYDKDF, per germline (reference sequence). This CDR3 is CATSSSRGWDIQYF. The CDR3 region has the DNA TGTGCCACCAGCAGCAGCAGGGGCTGGGACATTCAGTACTTC. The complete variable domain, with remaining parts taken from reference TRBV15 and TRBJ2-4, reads DAMVIQNPRYQVTQFGKPVTLSCSQTLNHNVMYWYQQKSSQAPKLLFHYYDKDFNNEADTPDNFQSRRPNTSFCFLDIRSPGLGDTAMYLCATSSSRGWDIQYFGAGTRLSVL.

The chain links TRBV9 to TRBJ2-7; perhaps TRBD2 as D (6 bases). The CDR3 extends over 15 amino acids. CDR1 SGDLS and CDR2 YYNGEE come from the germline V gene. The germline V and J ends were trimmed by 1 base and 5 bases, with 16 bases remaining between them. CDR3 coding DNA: TGTGCCAGCAGCGTAAGTCACGGGGGTCCCGACGAGCAGTACTTC. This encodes CASSVSHGGPDEQYF. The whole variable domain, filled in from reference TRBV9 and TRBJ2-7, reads DSGVTQTPKHLITATGQRVTLRCSPRSGDLSVYWYQQSLDQGLQFLIQYYNGEERAKGNILERFSAQQFPDLHSELNLSSLELGDSALYFCASSVSHGGPDEQYFGPGTRLTVT.

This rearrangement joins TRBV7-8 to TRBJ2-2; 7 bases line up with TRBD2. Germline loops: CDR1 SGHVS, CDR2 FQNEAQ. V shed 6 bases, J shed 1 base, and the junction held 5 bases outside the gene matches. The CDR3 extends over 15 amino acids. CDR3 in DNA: TGTGCCAGCAGAGAAGCGGGATTGAACACCGGGGAGCTGTTTTTT. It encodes CASREAGLNTGELFF.